One and the same sample provided the 9 T cell receptor beta chains below, sequenced in a study of human T cells and chemical hapten exposure. Stated time point: patch test 1, 2 weeks after DPC sensitization. Treatment given: therapeutic diphenylcyclopropenone sensitization with weekly scalp DPC. TCRdb re-called the RACE reads with MiXCR, one entry per CDR3 protein. The sample contains 300,000 to 450,000 distinct CDR3 sequences, about 4.8% of which appear only once. The source material was whole blood, sampled in connection with sensitization to the hapten diphenylcyclopropenone (DPC). These receptors were obtained from a woman between 50 and 59 years old with alopecia areata. Some clones in this sample may be carry-over from other donors' samples.

This clonotype was seen at least ten times. DNA for the CDR3: TGCGCCAGCAGTGATACCGGGGAATGGGGCAATCAGCCCCAGCATTTT. Translating it yields CASSDTGEWGNQPQHF. This chain connects TRBV10-1 to TRBJ1-5, with D unresolved. This CDR3 is built from 16 residues. Germline CDR1 WNHNN, CDR2 SYGVQD (reference sequence). Trimming left V 3 bases short and J 2 bases short, with 14 bases between.

This clonotype has at least ten counts. The chain recombines TRBV14 with TRBJ2-7; 8 bases map to TRBD2. Germline V gene sequence: CDR1 SGHDN, CDR2 FVKESK. The CDR3 consists of 15 residues. V dropped 4 bases and J dropped 3; count of bases not matched to a gene: 8. The CDR3 loop is CASSLVAGFLYEQYF. The DNA of the CDR3 is TGTGCCAGCAGCCTCGTAGCGGGGTTCCTCTACGAGCAGTACTTC. Full variable domain (outside the CDR3, taken from reference TRBV14 and TRBJ2-7): EAGVTQFPSHSVIEKGQTVTLRCDPISGHDNLYWYRRVMGKEIKFLLHFVKESKQDESGMPNNRFLAERTGGTYSTLKVQPAELEDSGVYFCASSLVAGFLYEQYFGPGTRLTVT.

V usage is TRBV5-6 and J usage is TRBJ2-5; tentative D call: TRBD1 (6 bases). Germline V gives CDR1 SGHDT, CDR2 YYEEEE. Trimming shortened V by 4 bases and J by 1 base, and 11 bases separated the two germline ends. The CDR3 loop spans 14 amino acids. The CDR3 region is CASSRGQTQETQYF. CDR3 bases: TGTGCCAGCAGCCGTGGACAGACCCAAGAGACCCAGTACTTC.

This clonotype was counted a few times. The V and J genes are TRBV9 and TRBJ2-7; tentative D call: TRBD1 (6 bases). The germline V gene has CDR1 SGDLS and CDR2 YYNGEE. V dropped 3 bases and J dropped 6 bases, with 10 bases sitting between them. The CDR3 spans 12 residues. CDR3 amino acids: CASSGLGGEQYF. The CDR3 DNA follows: TGTGCCAGCAGCGGGCTAGGGGGCGAGCAGTACTTC.

This clonotype was detected ten times or more. This chain uses TRBV7-8 with TRBJ2-1; the match to TRBD2 covers 7 bases. V shed 5 bases and J 3 bases; nucleotides not matched to a gene: 10. CDR3 length equals 16 residues. Germline values: CDR1 SGHVS, CDR2 FQNEAQ. CDR3 residues: CASSPSGEGHYNEQFF. The CDR3 nucleotides are TGTGCCAGCAGCCCCTCCGGGGAGGGCCACTACAATGAGCAGTTCTTC.

With regard to this clonotype: This CDR3 is missing its conserved last phenylalanine or tryptophan, likely due to a read error. The chain has TRBV6-4 and TRBJ1-6; 7 bases agree with TRBD1. V trimming: 7 bases; J trimming: 10 bases; junction bases outside the gene matches: 7. The germline V gene has CDR1 MRHNA and CDR2 SNTAGT. The CDR3 is 13 residues long. The chain's CDR3 is CASIGRGHSPLHY. CDR3 coding DNA: TGTGCCAGCATCGGGAGGGGGCACTCACCCCTCCACTAT.

This clonotype has at least ten counts. The rearrangement joins TRBV15 to TRBJ2-3, with 9 nucleotides matching TRBD2. Germline V gene sequence: CDR1 LNHNV, CDR2 YYDKDF (reference sequence). This CDR3 is built from 14 residues. Trimming removed 1 base from V and 6 bases from J; junction bases left unmatched: 2. The CDR3 region has the DNA TGTGCCACCAGCAGAGGGCTAGCGGGGGATACGCAGTATTTT. Translation gives CATSRGLAGDTQYF.

This clonotype has a count of ten or more. This chain uses TRBV6-1 with TRBJ1-2; TRBD1 matches at 7 bases. The J segment lost 4 bases and the V segment lost 0 bases, leaving 17 bases of the junction unmatched. Germline V lookup: CDR1 MNHNS, CDR2 SASEGT. The CDR3 is 19 residues long. In DNA, the CDR3 is TGTGCCAGCAGTGAAGCTCTGGCCGAATGGGGCCAGGGGGTCTATGGCTACACCTTC. It yields the protein CASSEALAEWGQGVYGYTF.

This clonotype was counted ten times or more. This CDR3 reads CASSFSWAGGLDTIYF. In DNA, the CDR3 is TGTGCCAGCAGTTTCTCGTGGGCAGGGGGCTTAGACACCATATATTTT. V usage is TRBV12-3 or TRBV12-4 and J usage is TRBJ1-3; 8 bases map to TRBD1. The CDR3 is made up of 16 amino acids. V shed 3 bases, J shed 8 bases, and the junction held 12 bases outside the gene matches.